The 9 T cell receptor beta chains below come from one sample, sequenced in a study of blood T cells in healthy people across ages. A second PCR of 7 to 11 cycles used a sample-barcoded 5' primer and a J-beta primer mix. TCRdb fed the 5' RACE reads into MiXCR, producing one record per CDR3 protein. The sample includes some 920,000 distinct CDR3 sequences, just over 50% of them seen just once. Sequenced: blood. All receptors derive from a woman aged 55-70 years in good health.

This clonotype has just a few counts. V usage is TRBV29-1 and J usage is TRBJ2-3; TRBD1 might be the D (6 bases). V dropped 5 bases and J dropped 4 bases, with 19 bases sitting between them. The CDR3 is made up of 15 amino acids. Germline assignment: CDR1 SQVTM and CDR2 ANQGSEA. The CDR3 here is CSVSRGYRISDTQYF. In DNA form, the CDR3 reads TGCAGCGTTTCGAGGGGGTATAGGATATCAGATACGCAGTATTTT.

The rearrangement joins TRBV5-1 to TRBJ1-4; maybe TRBD1 (5 bases). CDR1 SGHRS and CDR2 YFSETQ come from the germline V gene. The CDR3 is made up of 13 amino acids. V lost 5 bases to trimming and J lost 5 bases, with 10 bases between them. The CDR3 DNA reads as TGCGCCAGCAGTGGGACGGACAATGAAAAACTGTTTTTT. It encodes CASSGTDNEKLFF.

Concerning this clonotype itself: Relative to the germline gene, one junction end is altered; a read error may explain this. The chain has TRBV11-2 and TRBJ2-4; unclear D gene. This CDR3 is built from 18 residues. Germline V lookup: CDR1 SGHAT, CDR2 FQNNGV. The DNA for the CDR3 is TGTGCCAGCAGCTACCGCCAAGCCCCTTTCGTAGCCAAAAACAGTCAGTACTTC. The encoded protein is CASSYRQAPFVAKNSQYF.

The chain recombines TRBV14 with TRBJ1-1; 7 bases map to TRBD1. CDR1 and CDR2 (germline): SGHDN, FVKESK. The CDR3 runs to 15 residues. The ends lost 1 base at V and 4 bases at J; junction bases unmatched: 6. The CDR3 here is CASSQAGGRSTEAFF. Here the CDR3 DNA reads TGTGCCAGCAGCCAAGCAGGGGGTCGGAGCACTGAAGCTTTCTTT.

The rearrangement links TRBV9 to TRBJ2-1; 7 nucleotides align to TRBD2. Germline CDR1 SGDLS, CDR2 YYNGEE. The CDR3 spans 15 residues. The V segment lost 0 bases and the J segment 7 bases; nucleotides outside the gene matches: 7. The CDR3 DNA reads as TGTGCCAGCAGCGTAGTGGCGGGAGCGAGGAATGAGCAGTTCTTC. It specifies CASSVVAGARNEQFF. Full variable domain (remainder filled in from reference TRBV9 and TRBJ2-1): DSGVTQTPKHLITATGQRVTLRCSPRSGDLSVYWYQQSLDQGLQFLIQYYNGEERAKGNILERFSAQQFPDLHSELNLSSLELGDSALYFCASSVVAGARNEQFFGPGTRLTVL.

This clonotype has more than one count but fewer than ten. J is TRBJ2-5 and V is TRBV12-3 or TRBV12-4, with D unresolved. The length of the CDR3 is 14 residues. The ends were cut back, 7 bases at V and 1 base at J, with 13 bases in the middle. The CDR3 region is CASTTEALQETQYF. The CDR3 nucleotides are TGTGCCAGCACCACAGAGGCCCTCCAAGAGACCCAGTACTTC.

This clonotype showed up just a few times. This chain links TRBV3-1 with TRBJ2-7; weak D call: TRBD2 (6 bases). Germline assignment: CDR1 LGHDT and CDR2 YNNKEL (reference sequence). Trimming took 8 bases from V and 2 from J, leaving 16 bases between them. This CDR3 region has 14 residues. The CDR3 DNA reads TGTGCCAGCCCTGCCTTACGACTAGCCTACGAGCAGTACTTC. It yields the protein CASPALRLAYEQYF.

In its sample, this clonotype was seen a few times. This chain connects TRBV20-1 to TRBJ2-7; 8 nucleotides line up with TRBD2. The J call may not be correct, given that the DNA end is closer to TRBJ2-5. CDR3 size: 15 residues. The V gene's germline CDR1 is DFQATT and CDR2 SNEGSKA (reference sequence). CDR3 nucleotides: TGCAGTGCCACGGAAACGGGAGGGCCCCGAGAGACCCAGTACTTC. It is translated as CSATETGGPRETQYF.

The rearrangement uses TRBV20-1 and TRBJ2-1; a weak D match, TRBD1 (6 bases). Germline V gene data show CDR1 as DFQATT and CDR2 as SNEGSKA (reference sequence). This CDR3 is 16 amino acids long. With 6 bases removed from V and 3 bases from J, the gap between germline ends came to 21 bases. The CDR3 DNA follows: TGCAGTGCCAGCAGCGTAAACAGGGCCCTCTACAATGAGCAGTTCTTC. It specifies CSASSVNRALYNEQFF.